This TCR beta chain comes out of a study of patients and donors after allogeneic stem cell transplantation. Via MiXCR, TCRdb re-called the RT-PCR reads, giving one row per CDR3 protein. The repertoire has over 130,000 distinct CDR3 sequences, approximately 35% of them found once; the top ten carry 40% to 55%. Germline V gene data show CDR1 as MDHEN and CDR2 as SYDVKM. The V end was cut by 7 bases, the J end by 0 bases, with 19 bases between. The CDR3 sequence is 17 residues long. This chain links TRBV28 with TRBJ1-3; D perhaps matches TRBD1 (5 bases). This TCR was sampled from a human donor who was either an allogeneic HSCT recipient or a stem cell or donor lymphocyte infusion donor (not recorded which). It is not recorded whose cells these are; they may come from a transplant donor. Material for sequencing was blood, either unsorted or a sorted T cell fraction (not recorded which). CDR3 sequence: CASIPAPGPLSGNTIYF. The CDR3 nucleotides read TGTGCCAGCATTCCCGCACCGGGGCCCCTCTCTGGAAACACCATATATTTT.